These 25 T cell receptor beta chains originate from one sample sequenced in a study of CXCR3-negative and CXCR3-positive naive CD8 T cells. UMI-labeled 5' RACE yielded the TRB cDNA libraries. TCRdb derives one entry per CDR3 protein from the 5' RACE reads, leaving out DNA. The table for this sample gives some 22,000 distinct CDR3 sequences. What was sequenced was memory CD8+ T cells from blood. The receptors shown here come from a human donor in good health. Some clones in this sample may be carry-over from other donors' samples.

This sequence joins TRBV29-1 and TRBJ1-2. This CDR3 spans 11 amino acids. Germline V lookup: CDR1 SQVTM, CDR2 ANQGSEA. CDR3 amino acids: CSVGLWDDYTF.

The chain couples TRBV4-2 to TRBJ2-7. Looked up from germline, CDR1 is LGHNA and CDR2 is YNFKEQ. This CDR3 has 14 residues. The CDR3 loop is CASSQEAFGNEQYF.

The chain combines TRBV10-3 with TRBJ2-2; TCRdb designates TRBD1, a call that cannot be tested without DNA. The CDR3 is 17 amino acids. The germline gives CDR1 ENHRY, CDR2 SYGVKD. The CDR3 loop is CAISESRQGSDTGELFF.

The CDR3 loop reads CASSLLGDEQFF. V is TRBV5-1 and J is TRBJ2-1. Germline V gene data show CDR1 as SGHRS and CDR2 as YFSETQ. The CDR3 spans 12 residues.

The genes are TRBV15 and TRBJ2-3. This CDR3 spans 11 amino acids. Germline loops: CDR1 LNHNV, CDR2 YYDKDF (reference sequence). The CDR3 reads CATSMADTQYF. The variable domain in full, with the rest retrieved from reference TRBV15 and TRBJ2-3, is DAMVIQNPRYQVTQFGKPVTLSCSQTLNHNVMYWYQQKSSQAPKLLFHYYDKDFNNEADTPDNFQSRRPNTSFCFLDIRSPGLGDTAMYLCATSMADTQYFGPGTRLTVL.

CDR3 amino acids: CASSLTGGHEQYF. V and J are TRBV27 and TRBJ2-7; TCRdb reports TRBD1, a call that lacks DNA to check it against. CDR1 is MNHEY and CDR2 is SMNVEV in the germline V gene (reference sequence). This CDR3 has 13 residues.

V usage is TRBV4-3 and J usage is TRBJ2-1; TCRdb's assignment of TRBD1 cannot be checked, as there is no DNA. This CDR3 spans 18 amino acids. CDR1 is LGHNA and CDR2 is YSLEER in the germline V gene. The CDR3 sequence is CASSQDLPGGDRDNEQFF.

This chain joins TRBV29-1 and TRBJ2-7; the D call from TCRdb, TRBD2, cannot be confirmed without DNA. Germline CDR1 and CDR2: SQVTM and ANQGSEA. This CDR3 is 13 amino acids long. The CDR3 is CSVVRAETYEQYF.

This clonotype registers medium-sized by frequency. The chain combines TRBV6-6 with TRBJ2-2; TCRdb proposes TRBD1, but this gene call is untestable without DNA. There are 14 residues in the CDR3. Germline CDR1 is MNHNY and CDR2 is SVGAGI (reference sequence). The CDR3 spells CASSPDTETGELFF.

The V call is TRBV19, the J call TRBJ1-1. The CDR3 is 16 residues long. CDR1 and CDR2 from the germline V gene are LNHDA and SQIVND (reference sequence). The CDR3 protein is CASSLPTGGLMAEAFF.

V and J are TRBV7-6 and TRBJ2-2. Germline V gene sequence: CDR1 SGHVS, CDR2 FNYEAQ. This CDR3 spans 15 amino acids. The CDR3 reads CASSFYGENTGELFF.

The chain carries TRBV6-2 or TRBV6-3 and TRBJ2-1; TCRdb reports TRBD2, a call that lacks DNA to check it against. The CDR3 length is 15 residues. The germline CDR1 and CDR2 sequences are MNHEY and SVGEGT. The CDR3 protein is CASSYLAGGPNEQFF.

This chain links TRBV6-2 or TRBV6-3 with TRBJ2-1; TCRdb designates TRBD1, a call that cannot be tested without DNA. The germline CDR1 and CDR2 sequences are MNHEY and SVGEGT. The CDR3 runs 16 residues. CDR3: CASSYSPGGLYNEQFF.

The chain has TRBV10-3 and TRBJ2-2; TCRdb's D gene call, TRBD1, goes unchecked for lack of DNA. Germline assignment: CDR1 ENHRY and CDR2 SYGVKD. This CDR3 spans 16 amino acids. The CDR3 here is CAIREPGTGNTGELFF.

This chain links TRBV30 with TRBJ1-2; lacking DNA, the TRBD1 call made by TCRdb goes unchecked. Germline CDR1 is GTSNPN and CDR2 is SVGIG (reference sequence). This CDR3 is built from 15 residues. The CDR3 loop reads CAWSTPGQFSDGYTF.

The rearrangement uses TRBV28 and TRBJ2-5; TCRdb selects TRBD2, and the lack of DNA leaves this call unchecked. The CDR3 extends over 14 amino acids. Looked up from germline, CDR1 is MDHEN and CDR2 is SYDVKM. The CDR3 loop is CASSLRGPQETQYF. The complete variable domain, with remaining parts taken from reference TRBV28 and TRBJ2-5, reads DVKVTQSSRYLVKRTGEKVFLECVQDMDHENMFWYRQDPGLGLRLIYFSYDVKMKEKGDIPEGYSVSREKKERFSLILESASTNQTSMYLCASSLRGPQETQYFGPGTRLLVL.

V is TRBV3-1 and J is TRBJ2-7; TCRdb's D gene call, TRBD2, goes unchecked for lack of DNA. Germline loops: CDR1 LGHDT, CDR2 YNNKEL (reference sequence). CDR3 size: 16 residues. CDR3 sequence: CASSQDLTSGLDEQYF.

The CDR3 sequence is CASSRYLALNIQYF. The rearrangement joins TRBV7-8 to TRBJ2-4; TCRdb designates TRBD2, a call that cannot be tested without DNA. The germline V gene encodes CDR1 SGHVS and CDR2 FQNEAQ. There are 14 residues in the CDR3.

This chain joins TRBV12-3 or TRBV12-4 and TRBJ2-2; with no DNA, the TCRdb D assignment of TRBD2 cannot be verified. The CDR3 has 15 amino acids. The CDR3 reads CASSRAGLNTGELFF.

The chain links TRBV29-1 to TRBJ1-1. This CDR3 region has 13 residues. Germline assignment: CDR1 SQVTM and CDR2 ANQGSEA. The CDR3 sequence is CSVDIIVNTEAFF. Together with reference TRBV29-1 and TRBJ1-1, the CDR3 gives the full variable domain: SAVISQKPSRDICQRGTSLTIQCQVDSQVTMMFWYRQQPGQSLTLIATANQGSEATYESGFVIDKFPISRPNLTFSTLTVSNMSPEDSSIYLCSVDIIVNTEAFFGQGTRLTVV.

This clonotype ranks as medium-sized in terms of frequency. V usage is TRBV20-1 and J usage is TRBJ2-1; TCRdb indicates TRBD2, and absent DNA this call remains unverified. This CDR3 comprises 15 residues. The germline V gene has CDR1 DFQATT and CDR2 SNEGSKA (reference sequence). The CDR3 loop reads CSARDEREGLNEQFF.

The chain couples TRBV4-3 to TRBJ2-7; TCRdb reports TRBD1, a call that lacks DNA to check it against. Germline V gene sequence: CDR1 LGHNA, CDR2 YSLEER. The CDR3 loop spans 15 amino acids. CDR3 in amino acids: CASSPAGTGNYEQYF.

According to its frequency, this clonotype is medium-sized. The chain couples TRBV20-1 to TRBJ1-1. This CDR3 region has 14 residues. Germline V gene sequence: CDR1 DFQATT, CDR2 SNEGSKA (reference sequence). CDR3 residues: CSAKSPSRDTEAFF.

CDR3 sequence: CSLLQQGDYGYTF. The chain has TRBV29-1 and TRBJ1-2; TCRdb's D call of TRBD1 is untestable without DNA. In germline, CDR1 is SQVTM, CDR2 ANQGSEA. This CDR3 has 13 amino acids.

The chain uses TRBV6-1 and TRBJ2-3. The CDR3 contains 14 residues. The V gene's germline CDR1 is MNHNS and CDR2 SASEGT. CDR3 protein: CASSEMPWTDTQYF.